These 17 T cell receptor beta chains share one sample of origin, sequenced in a study of shared clonotypes between healthy human individuals. Generated by immunoSEQ multiplex PCR, the TCRdb table keeps only in-frame clones and is missing some. The data hold roughly 1.5 million clones, with nearly 99% observed a single time. The material sequenced was naive CD4+ T cells sorted from blood. Subset here: CD45RA+ positively selected. Source of these receptors: a man aged 25 to 40 in good health.

The gene calls are TRBV19 and TRBJ1-1, with D possibly being TRBD1 (5 bases). Germline CDR1 LNHDA, CDR2 SQIVND (reference sequence). The CDR3 runs to 13 residues. V was trimmed by 6 bases and J by 1 base, leaving 9 bases between them. DNA of the CDR3: TGTGCCAGTAGCAGGGTGACGAACACTGAAGCTTTCTTT. It encodes CASSRVTNTEAFF.

With regard to this clone: Different DNA sequences within this sample yield the same CDR3. The chain links TRBV6-6 to TRBJ1-5; no clear D gene. Germline loops: CDR1 MNHNY, CDR2 SVGAGI (reference sequence). The germline V and J ends were trimmed by 0 bases and 2 bases, with 5 bases remaining between them. This CDR3 has 14 amino acids. The CDR3 DNA is TGTGCCAGCAGTTACTCAAGGGGCAATCAGCCCCAGCATTTT. It is translated as CASSYSRGNQPQHF.

The chain joins TRBV27 to TRBJ1-5, with D perhaps matching TRBD1 (6 bases). This CDR3 is 14 amino acids long. The germline V and J ends were trimmed by 6 bases and 7 bases, with 16 bases remaining between them. Germline V lookup: CDR1 MNHEY, CDR2 SMNVEV (reference sequence). The CDR3 here is CASRVRGGYQPQHF. In nucleotides, the CDR3 is TGTGCCAGCAGAGTTAGGGGGGGATACCAGCCCCAGCATTTT.

The genes are TRBV7-9 and TRBJ2-1; 8 positions agree with TRBD1. The CDR3 is 15 amino acids. The trim removed 4 bases at V and 8 bases at J, leaving 10 bases unmatched. Germline-derived CDR1 and CDR2 are SEHNR and FQNEAQ (reference sequence). The CDR3 region has the DNA TGTGCCAGCAGCTCCAAACCGACAGGGGTGGATGAGCAGTTCTTC. It encodes CASSSKPTGVDEQFF.

V is TRBV10-3 and J is TRBJ2-7; D is possibly TRBD1 (6 bases). Trimming pared 11 bases from V and 5 bases from J, leaving 13 bases between. The CDR3 extends over 11 amino acids. Germline values: CDR1 ENHRY, CDR2 SYGVKD. CDR3 DNA: TGTGCCGTCGGACAGACGGACGAGCAGTACTTC. Residues: CAVGQTDEQYF.

The gene calls are TRBV28 and TRBJ2-7, with D tentatively TRBD1 (5 bases). The CDR3 runs to 14 residues. CDR1 is MDHEN, CDR2 SYDVKM, per germline. The V gene lost 5 bases and the J gene lost 0 bases, with 11 bases spanning the gap. CDR3 sequence (DNA): TGTGCCAGCAGTCCCAGACAGATCTCCTACGAGCAGTACTTC. Protein: CASSPRQISYEQYF.

In its sample, this clone was seen once. The gene calls are TRBV7-9 and TRBJ2-7; tentatively, D is TRBD1 (5 bases). V was shortened by 2 bases and J by 2 bases, with 10 bases between the two germline ends. The CDR3 is 14 residues long. CDR1 and CDR2 (germline): SEHNR, FQNEAQ (reference sequence). CDR3 loop: CASSLNDRAYEQYF. The CDR3, as DNA: TGTGCCAGCAGCTTAAACGACAGAGCCTACGAGCAGTACTTC.

V and J are TRBV11-3 and TRBJ2-1; no reliable D call. Germline CDR1 is SGHNT and CDR2 is YENEEA. Between the trimmed V and J ends, which lost 5 bases and 6 bases, there was a span of 11 bases. CDR3 size: 13 residues. CDR3 protein: CASSRRESNEQFF. The CDR3 coding sequence is TGTGCCAGCAGCCGTCGCGAGTCCAATGAGCAGTTCTTC.

V and J are TRBV5-6 and TRBJ2-7, with 7 bases lining up with TRBD2. In germline, CDR1 is SGHDT, CDR2 YYEEEE. Germline trimming cut 3 bases from V and 5 bases from J; bases unmatched to any gene: 20. The CDR3 covers 18 residues. The CDR3 DNA is TGTGCCAGCAGCTCGAACCTCGAGCCTAGGGCGGGAGTAGACGAGCAGTACTTC. As protein: CASSSNLEPRAGVDEQYF.

The chain joins TRBV19 to TRBJ1-5; D ambiguous. Germline-derived CDR1 and CDR2 are LNHDA and SQIVND (reference sequence). The CDR3 contains 15 residues. V lost 3 bases, J lost 0 bases, and 9 bases lay in between. CDR3 protein: CASSMYGASNQPQHF. In DNA, the CDR3 is TGTGCCAGTAGTATGTACGGAGCTAGCAATCAGCCCCAGCATTTT.

The CDR3 sequence: CASSQPTSGRSTYNEQFF. CDR3 in DNA: TGTGCCAGCAGCCAACCGACTAGCGGGAGGTCGACCTACAATGAGCAGTTCTTC. The rearrangement uses TRBV7-9 and TRBJ2-1, with TRBD2 matching over 13 bases. CDR3 length: 18 residues. Trimming cost V 5 bases and J 2 bases; bases outside gene matches: 9. CDR1 and CDR2 (germline): SEHNR, FQNEAQ (reference sequence).

The chain is built from TRBV28 and TRBJ1-2, with a tentative D call TRBD1 (6 bases). The CDR3 runs 14 residues. V shed 4 bases and J shed 7 bases, with 16 bases lying between them. The germline CDR1 and CDR2 sequences are MDHEN and SYDVKM. The CDR3 DNA follows: TGTGCCAGCAGTTCAGGGACATTTTTCGGTGGCTACACCTTC. Translating gives CASSSGTFFGGYTF.

The V call is TRBV7-9, the J call TRBJ1-4, with D unclear. The CDR3 runs 14 residues. Per germline, CDR1 SEHNR and CDR2 FQNEAQ (reference sequence). V shed 3 bases and J shed 5 bases, with 10 bases lying between them. CDR3 DNA sequence: TGTGCCAGCAGCTTTTACTCAGAAAATGAAAAACTGTTTTTT. As protein: CASSFYSENEKLFF.

The chain couples TRBV11-2 to TRBJ2-6; no clear D gene. V was clipped by 4 bases and J by 2 bases, with 9 bases between them. CDR1 and CDR2 from the germline V gene are SGHAT and FQNNGV. CDR3 length equals 15 residues. The CDR3 here is CASSYYGAGANVLTF. DNA for the CDR3: TGTGCCAGCAGCTACTACGGAGCTGGGGCCAACGTCCTGACTTTC.

The CDR3: CASSLYSAQETQYF. For the CDR3, the DNA is TGTGCCAGCAGCTTGTATAGCGCACAAGAGACCCAGTACTTC. The chain employs TRBV7-9 and TRBJ2-5; perhaps TRBD2 as D (5 bases). CDR1 is SEHNR and CDR2 is FQNEAQ in the germline V gene (reference sequence). The ends were cut back, 3 bases at V and 2 bases at J, with 10 bases in the middle. This CDR3 spans 14 amino acids. The full variable domain, its missing parts supplied by reference TRBV7-9 and TRBJ2-5, is DTGVSQNPRHKITKRGQNVTFRCDPISEHNRLYWYRQTLGQGPEFLTYFQNEAQLEKSRLLSDRFSAERPKGSFSTLEIQRTEQGDSAMYLCASSLYSAQETQYFGPGTRLLVL.

V gene TRBV5-4 combines with J gene TRBJ1-4, with no clear D. The germline V gene has CDR1 SGHNT and CDR2 YYREEE (reference sequence). The CDR3 runs 12 residues. The V end was cut by 3 bases, the J end by 7 bases, with 7 bases between. CDR3 amino acids: CASSSPREKLFF. DNA for the CDR3: TGTGCCAGCAGCTCCCCCCGTGAAAAACTGTTTTTT.

The gene calls are TRBV30 and TRBJ2-2; unclear D gene. Between the trimmed V and J ends, which lost 2 bases and 0 bases, there was a span of 7 bases. The CDR3 loop spans 14 amino acids. Germline CDR1 reads GTSNPN; CDR2 reads SVGIG (reference sequence). The CDR3 nucleotides read TGTGCCTGGAGTCTATGGGCGAACACCGGGGAGCTGTTTTTT. It encodes CAWSLWANTGELFF.